The 2 T cell receptor beta chains given below trace back to one sample, sequenced in a study of control samples from healthy donors and cancer patients. Profiling relied on immunoSEQ multiplex PCR, and the TCRdb table lists in-frame clones only, not all of them. Of some 94,000 clones listed, 85% to 90% are singletons. Sample: PBMCs. The receptor set was obtained from a woman aged 50 to 60 with colorectal cancer.

The V and J genes are TRBV3-1 (or the pseudogene TRBV3-2) and TRBJ2-7; no clear D. The CDR3 consists of 14 residues. V gave up 6 bases and J gave up 2 bases, with 14 bases separating them. From germline, CDR1 is LGHDT and CDR2 YNNKEL (reference sequence). CDR3 residues: CASRQNLQTYEQYV. The CDR3 region has the DNA TGTGCCAGCAGACAAAACCTGCAGACCTACGAGCAGTACGTC.

The chain joins TRBV12-3 or TRBV12-4 to TRBJ1-2; TRBD1 matches 9 bases. The V segment lost 5 bases and the J segment 2 bases; nucleotides outside the gene matches: 0. The CDR3 covers 13 residues. The CDR3: CASSGTGNYGYTF. CDR3 bases: TGTGCCAGCAGTGGGACAGGGAACTATGGCTACACCTTC.